The text below deals with one TCR beta chain. Its target is not known. These data are taken from a study of neurological immune-mediated disorders. Study findings and constraints: In HTLV-1-associated myelopathy, TCR clonal expansion was greatest, whereas multiple sclerosis had the least, falling below healthy controls.

With 0 bases removed from V and 2 bases from J, the gap between germline ends came to 6 bases. Germline V gene lookup returns CDR1 SGHRS and CDR2 YFSETQ. This CDR3 comprises 14 residues. Using its own MiXCR run on the 5' RACE reads, TCRdb lists one record per CDR3 protein. This sample yields tens of thousands of distinct CDR3 sequences, of which roughly 3.5% are seen a single time; under 4% belongs to the top ten. The specimen was PBMCs. This sequence was found in a woman aged 30 to 39 with multiple sclerosis. This chain uses TRBV5-1 with TRBJ1-5; D gene ambiguous. The CDR3 loop is CASSLDSRNQPQHF. In nucleotides, the CDR3 is TGCGCCAGCAGCTTGGACTCCCGCAATCAGCCCCAGCATTTT.